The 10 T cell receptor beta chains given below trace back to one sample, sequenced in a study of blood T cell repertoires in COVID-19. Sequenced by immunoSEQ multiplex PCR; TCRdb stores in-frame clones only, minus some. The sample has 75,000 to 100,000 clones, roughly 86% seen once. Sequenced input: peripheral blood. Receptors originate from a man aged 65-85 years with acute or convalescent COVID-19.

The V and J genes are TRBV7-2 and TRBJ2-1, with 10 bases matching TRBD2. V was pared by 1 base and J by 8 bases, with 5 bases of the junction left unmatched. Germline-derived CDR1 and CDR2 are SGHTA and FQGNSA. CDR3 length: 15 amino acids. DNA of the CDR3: TGTGCCAGCAGCTTAGAAGCGGGGGGGCATTATGAGCAGTTCTTC. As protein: CASSLEAGGHYEQFF.

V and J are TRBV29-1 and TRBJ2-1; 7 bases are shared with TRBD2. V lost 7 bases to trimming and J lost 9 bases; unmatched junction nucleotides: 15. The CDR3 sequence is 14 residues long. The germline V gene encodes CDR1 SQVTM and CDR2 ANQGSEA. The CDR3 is CSATSGGGAGEQFF. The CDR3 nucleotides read TGCAGCGCCACCTCGGGGGGAGGAGCGGGTGAGCAGTTCTTC.

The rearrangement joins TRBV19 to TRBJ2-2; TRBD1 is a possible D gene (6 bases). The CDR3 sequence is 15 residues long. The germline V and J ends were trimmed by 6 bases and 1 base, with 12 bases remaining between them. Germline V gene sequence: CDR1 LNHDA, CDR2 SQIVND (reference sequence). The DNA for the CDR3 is TGTGCCAGTAGCCAAGGGGGAAGGAACACCGGGGAGCTGTTTTTT. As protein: CASSQGGRNTGELFF.

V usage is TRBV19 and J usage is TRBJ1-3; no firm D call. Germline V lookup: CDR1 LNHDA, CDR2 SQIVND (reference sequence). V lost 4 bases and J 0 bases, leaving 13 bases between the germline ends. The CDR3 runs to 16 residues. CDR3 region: CASSNRVTSSGNTIYF. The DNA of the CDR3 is TGTGCCAGTAGTAACCGGGTTACGAGCTCTGGAAACACCATATATTTT.

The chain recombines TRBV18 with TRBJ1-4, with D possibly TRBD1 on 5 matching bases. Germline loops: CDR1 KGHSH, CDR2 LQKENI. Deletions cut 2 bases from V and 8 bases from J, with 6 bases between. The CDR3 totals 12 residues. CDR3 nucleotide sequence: TGTGCCAGCTCACCAGGGGGGGAAAAACTGTTTTTT. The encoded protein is CASSPGGEKLFF.

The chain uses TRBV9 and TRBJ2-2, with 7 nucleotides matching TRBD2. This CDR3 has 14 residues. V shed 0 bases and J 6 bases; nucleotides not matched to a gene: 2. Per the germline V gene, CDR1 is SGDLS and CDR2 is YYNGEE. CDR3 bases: TGTGCCAGCAGCGTAGCTCGGGGGGCCGGGGAGCTGTTTTTT. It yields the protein CASSVARGAGELFF.

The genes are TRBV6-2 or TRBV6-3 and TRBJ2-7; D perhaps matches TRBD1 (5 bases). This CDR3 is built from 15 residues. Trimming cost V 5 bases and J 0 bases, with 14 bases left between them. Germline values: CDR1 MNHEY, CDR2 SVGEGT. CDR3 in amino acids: CASSLEQGGSYEQYF. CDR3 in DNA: TGTGCCAGCAGTCTGGAGCAGGGTGGCTCCTACGAGCAGTACTTC.

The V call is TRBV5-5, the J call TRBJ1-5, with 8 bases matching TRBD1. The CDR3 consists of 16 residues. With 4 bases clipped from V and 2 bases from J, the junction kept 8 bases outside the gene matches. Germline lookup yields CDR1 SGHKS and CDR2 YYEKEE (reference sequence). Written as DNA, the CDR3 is TGTGCCAGCAGCCCAACTGAGACAGGGGGCAATCAGCCCCAGCATTTT. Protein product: CASSPTETGGNQPQHF.

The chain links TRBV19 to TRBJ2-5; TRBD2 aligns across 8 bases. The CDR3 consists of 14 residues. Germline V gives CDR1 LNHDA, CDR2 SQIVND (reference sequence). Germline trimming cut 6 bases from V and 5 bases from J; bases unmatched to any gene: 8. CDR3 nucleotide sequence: TGTGCCAGTAGCCCGGGACTAGGGCGGGAGACCCAGTACTTC. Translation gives CASSPGLGRETQYF.

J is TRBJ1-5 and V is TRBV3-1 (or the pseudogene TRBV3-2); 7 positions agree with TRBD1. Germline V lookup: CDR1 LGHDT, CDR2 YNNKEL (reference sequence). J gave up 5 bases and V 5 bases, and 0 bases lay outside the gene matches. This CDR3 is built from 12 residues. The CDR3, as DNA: TGTGCCAGCAGCGGGACAGATCAGCCCCAGCATTTT. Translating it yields CASSGTDQPQHF.